These 9 T cell receptor beta chains originate from one sample sequenced in a study of blood T cell repertoires in COVID-19. Some clones are missing from TCRdb's copy, which holds only in-frame ones; the method was immunoSEQ multiplex PCR. The table shows 180,000 or so clones, with around four fifths occurring only once. Specimen: PBMCs or T cells enriched from blood (not recorded which). Receptors were obtained from a woman in her fifties or sixties in a cohort exposed to, infected with or recovered from COVID-19 (not recorded which).

The chain recombines TRBV27 with TRBJ2-5; 10 nucleotides align to TRBD2. J lost 8 bases, V lost 2 bases, and 8 bases had no gene match. This CDR3 contains 15 residues. Germline V CDR1 and CDR2: MNHEY, SMNVEV (reference sequence). CDR3 protein: CASSLTSGVYQTQYF. DNA for the CDR3: TGTGCCAGCAGTTTAACTAGCGGGGTATATCAAACCCAGTACTTC.

This clone was detected only a few times. The chain carries TRBV28 and TRBJ1-1; tentative D call: TRBD1 (6 bases). V shed 5 bases and J shed 0 bases, with 10 bases lying between them. The CDR3 is made up of 14 amino acids. The germline V gene has CDR1 MDHEN and CDR2 SYDVKM. CDR3 region: CASSEDSMNTEAFF. The CDR3, as DNA: TGTGCCAGCAGTGAGGACAGCATGAACACTGAAGCTTTCTTT.

The V gene is TRBV7-9, the J gene TRBJ2-7, with 10 bases fitting TRBD1. The CDR3 is made up of 14 amino acids. Germline values: CDR1 SEHNR, CDR2 FQNEAQ (reference sequence). The V and J ends lost 3 bases and 3 bases, in that order; junction bases with no gene match: 2. This chain's CDR3 is CASSLTGGFYEQYF. The CDR3 DNA reads TGTGCCAGCAGCTTGACAGGGGGCTTCTACGAGCAGTACTTC.

The V call is TRBV7-9, the J call TRBJ1-1, with 8 bases aligning to TRBD1. CDR3 length: 14 amino acids. Germline trimming cut 1 base from V and 6 bases from J; bases unmatched to any gene: 4. The germline gives CDR1 SEHNR, CDR2 FQNEAQ (reference sequence). As DNA, the CDR3 is TGTGCCAGCAGCTTAGGGACAGGGATCCCTGAAGCTTTCTTT. The encoded protein is CASSLGTGIPEAFF.

The chain couples TRBV3-1 (or the pseudogene TRBV3-2) to TRBJ1-2; TRBD1 is a possible D gene (6 bases). The germline gives CDR1 LGHDT, CDR2 YNNKEL (reference sequence). The CDR3 is 19 residues long. The V end was cut by 0 bases, the J end by 4 bases, with 24 bases between. In nucleotides, the CDR3 is TGTGCCAGCAGCCAAGATGTTACGGGGGGGCTACTAAGTATCTATGGCTACACCTTC. Amino acid sequence: CASSQDVTGGLLSIYGYTF.

This sequence joins TRBV5-1 and TRBJ1-4; D call uncertain. Germline assignment: CDR1 SGHRS and CDR2 YFSETQ. CDR3 length: 15 amino acids. Deletions cut 1 base from V and 3 bases from J, with 10 bases between. The CDR3 sequence: CASSLTRAPNEKLFF. DNA for the CDR3: TGCGCCAGCAGCTTGACGAGGGCACCTAATGAAAAACTGTTTTTT.

There are a few counts of this clone. The V call is TRBV9, the J call TRBJ1-1; TRBD1 might be the D (5 bases). Deletions cut 4 bases from V and 1 base from J, with 14 bases between. This CDR3 is 15 amino acids long. Germline-derived CDR1 and CDR2 are SGDLS and YYNGEE. The DNA of the CDR3 is TGTGCCAGCAGCCTCGGGACTTTACCGAACACTGAAGCTTTCTTT. Its translation is CASSLGTLPNTEAFF.

The rearrangement uses TRBV6-2 or TRBV6-3 and TRBJ2-7, with 11 bases aligning to TRBD1. The germline V gene encodes CDR1 MNHEY and CDR2 SVGEGT. This CDR3 comprises 15 residues. After removal of 4 bases from V and 0 bases from J, the junction contained 2 bases not matched to a gene. The CDR3 DNA reads as TGTGCCAGCAGTTCCGGGACAGGGGGCTCCTACGAGCAGTACTTC. Translated, it gives CASSSGTGGSYEQYF.

The chain links TRBV6-4 to TRBJ2-6; 11 positions agree with TRBD2. With 4 bases clipped from V and 0 bases from J, the junction kept 2 bases outside the gene matches. The CDR3 has 17 residues. Germline V gene lookup returns CDR1 MRHNA and CDR2 SNTAGT. Written as DNA, the CDR3 is TGTGCCAGCAGTGCCGGGACTAGCGGCTCTGGGGCCAACGTCCTGACTTTC. Protein product: CASSAGTSGSGANVLTF.